This T cell receptor (beta chain) was identified in a study of T cells in Graves' hyperthyroidism and ophthalmopathy. Trimming pared 4 bases from V and 5 bases from J, leaving 9 bases between. Germline-derived CDR1 and CDR2 are SNHLY and FYNNEI. The CDR3 is made up of 13 amino acids. Template material for amplifying TCR beta CDR3 regions consisted of RNA transcripts. HTBI primers drove first-round RT-PCR of the TCR CDR3. Each CDR3 protein gets one entry after TCRdb re-called the multiplex PCR reads with MiXCR. The sample contains some 800,000 distinct CDR3 sequences, roughly 40% of which appear only once.

The sequenced sample consisted of blood. J is TRBJ1-5 and V is TRBV2, with D unresolved. The clonotype was recovered from a man younger than 35 with Graves' hyperthyroidism. CDR3 region: CASSGSGYQPQHF. For the CDR3, the DNA is TGTGCCAGCAGTGGTTCGGGGTATCAGCCCCAGCATTTT.